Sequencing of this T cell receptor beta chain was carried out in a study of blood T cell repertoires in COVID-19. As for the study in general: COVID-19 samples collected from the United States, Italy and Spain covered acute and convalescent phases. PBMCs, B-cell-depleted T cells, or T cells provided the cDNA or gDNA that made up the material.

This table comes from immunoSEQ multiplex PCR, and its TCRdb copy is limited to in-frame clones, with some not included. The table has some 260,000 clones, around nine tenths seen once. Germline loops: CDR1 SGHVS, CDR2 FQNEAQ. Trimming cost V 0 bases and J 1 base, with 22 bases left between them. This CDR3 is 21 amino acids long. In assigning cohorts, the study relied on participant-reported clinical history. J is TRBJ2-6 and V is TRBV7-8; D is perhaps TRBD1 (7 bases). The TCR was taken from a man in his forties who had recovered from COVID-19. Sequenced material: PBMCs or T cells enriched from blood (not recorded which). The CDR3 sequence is CASSLARGRGTPYSGANVLTF. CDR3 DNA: TGTGCCAGCAGCTTAGCGCGGGGCAGGGGGACCCCCTATTCTGGGGCCAACGTCCTGACTTTC.